A selection of T cell receptor beta chains follows, all from one sample in a study of T-cell memory formation after mild COVID-19. One entry per CDR3 protein results from TCRdb running MiXCR on the 5' RACE reads. The sample lists some 200,000 distinct CDR3 sequences, around 21% occurring once. Sample: PBMCs or a T cell subset sorted from them (not recorded which). The receptors come from an adult woman who had mild COVID-19 (a few samples of this study predate the infection). Cell type and time point are not known. The CDR3 runs from the conserved cysteine through the conserved F or W. A D gene is named only where the DNA matches it firmly. Rows may omit the clone size; those that give it use once, few, many or a size class.

TRBV30	-	many	TRBJ2-1	TGTGCCTGGACCCTGGACTACCTCAATGAGCAGTTCTTC	CAWTLDYLNEQFF
TRBV29-1	TRBD2	few	TRBJ2-1	TGCAGCGTTGAACCTAGCGGGAGCCACCTTGGAGAGCAGTTCTTC	CSVEPSGSHLGEQFF
TRBV20-1	-	-	TRBJ1-4	TGCAGTGCTAGAGATCTTGAAGTTGGTTCAGGGACTAATGAAAAACTGTTTTTT	CSARDLEVGSGTNEKLFF
TRBV13	-	few	TRBJ2-1	TGTGCCAGCAGCTTAGAGGAGGAGGAGCAGTTCTTC	CASSLEEEEQFF
TRBV4-1	-	-	TRBJ2-3	TGCGCCAGCAGCCAAGGGGCAACTACTCGCACAGATACGCAGTATTTT	CASSQGATTRTDTQYF
TRBV7-9	-	-	TRBJ1-1	TGTGCCAGCGAATCACCAAATATGAACACTGAAGCTTTCTTT	CASESPNMNTEAFF
TRBV12-3/TRBV12-4	-	-	TRBJ2-7	TGTGCCAGCAGTTTAGCCCAGTCCTACGAGCAGTACTTC	CASSLAQSYEQYF
TRBV9	TRBD2	-	TRBJ2-5	TGTGCCAGCAGCGTAGCAGTAGCGGGGGGGAGTTACCAAGAGACCCAGTACTTC	CASSVAVAGGSYQETQYF
TRBV7-9	-	few	TRBJ1-6	TGTGCCAGCAGCGACACTACTTATTCACCCCTCCACTTT	CASSDTTYSPLHF
TRBV7-2	-	-	TRBJ2-7	TGTGCCAGCAGCTTAGCTCCCCCGAGCTCCTACGAGCAGTACTTC	CASSLAPPSSYEQYF
TRBV6-1	-	-	TRBJ2-2	TGTGCCAGCAGTGAAGCTCTTGCGGGGGCCTGGACCGGGGAGCTGTTTTTT	CASSEALAGAWTGELFF
TRBV12-3/TRBV12-4	-	-	TRBJ1-5	TGTGCCAGCAGTTTGAAGTTGTGGGGTCAGCCCCAGCATTTT	CASSLKLWGQPQHF
TRBV7-3	-	-	TRBJ2-1	TGTGCCAGCAGCTCCCAAGGGGCTAGCATCCAGTTCTTC	CASSSQGASIQFF
TRBV5-1	-	many	TRBJ1-1	TGCGCCAGCAGCTTGGAGCCCTCCAGCGGATACAGCACTGAAGCTTTCTTT	CASSLEPSSGYSTEAFF
TRBV25-1	-	few	TRBJ1-1	TGTGCCAGCAGGGCCGTCACTGAAGCTTTCTTT	CASRAVTEAFF
TRBV4-3	TRBD2	-	TRBJ2-1	TGCGCCAGCAGCCGCCGCCCCTCGACTAGCGGGAGACCGCATGAGCAGTTCTTC	CASSRRPSTSGRPHEQFF
TRBV14	-	-	TRBJ1-1	TGTGCCAGCAGCCAAAAAGGGACTCCCGAAACTTTCTTT	CASSQKGTPETFF
TRBV24-1	-	few	TRBJ2-1	TGTGCCACCACAGGGGGGAGGGACTACAATGAGCAGTTCTTC	CATTGGRDYNEQFF
TRBV7-6	-	-	TRBJ1-1	TGTGCCAGCAGCTTAGCGGCAGGGGTTGACACTGAAGCTTTCTTT	CASSLAAGVDTEAFF
TRBV4-3	TRBD1	-	TRBJ1-1	TGCGCCAGCAGCCATACAGGGGAGGGCACTGAAGCTTTCTTT	CASSHTGEGTEAFF
TRBV9	-	-	TRBJ1-1	TGTGCCAGCAGCGTAAACAGGGAACGGTCGAACACTGAAGCTTTCTTT	CASSVNRERSNTEAFF
TRBV4-3	TRBD1	-	TRBJ2-1	TGCGCCAGCAGCCAAGATGGCACAGGGGGGATTTACAATGAGCAGTTCTTC	CASSQDGTGGIYNEQFF
TRBV6-1	TRBD1	few	TRBJ2-1	TGTGCCAGCAGTCACGACAGGGGGTCCTACAATGAGCAGTTCTTC	CASSHDRGSYNEQFF
TRBV10-3	-	-	TRBJ1-3	TGTGCCACCGCGACTGACACAAACGGAAACACCATATATTTT	CATATDTNGNTIYF
TRBV9	-	few	TRBJ1-2	TGTGCCAGCAGCGTTGGGGGTACCTATGGCTACACCTTC	CASSVGGTYGYTF
TRBV2	-	-	TRBJ2-2	TGTGCCAGCAGTGAAGCGGGATTTTTGGGGGAGCTGTTTTTT	CASSEAGFLGELFF